This passage covers 15 T cell receptor beta chains from one sample sequenced in a study of blood T cell repertoires in COVID-19. The protocol was immunoSEQ multiplex PCR, while the TCRdb copy is restricted to in-frame clones and leaves out a portion. The sample records 150,000 to 200,000 clones, approximately 84% being singletons. Source material: peripheral blood. The source is a human donor in a cohort sampled during active COVID-19.

The chain couples TRBV4-2 to TRBJ2-2; 12 bases line up with TRBD2. J was trimmed by 6 bases and V by 3 bases; bases with no gene match: 5. The CDR3 is made up of 16 amino acids. Per the germline V gene, CDR1 is LGHNA and CDR2 is YNFKEQ. CDR3 protein: CASSQALAGGPGELFF. For the CDR3, the DNA is TGTGCCAGCAGCCAGGCGCTAGCGGGGGGGCCCGGGGAGCTGTTTTTT.

The gene calls are TRBV4-1 and TRBJ2-1, with 7 nucleotides matching TRBD1. The CDR3 spans 14 residues. Germline V gene data show CDR1 as MGHRA and CDR2 as YSYEKL. V lost 0 bases and J lost 12; bases outside the gene matches: 8. The CDR3 reads CASSQDRGPWWQFF. The CDR3 region has the DNA TGCGCCAGCAGCCAAGATAGGGGGCCCTGGTGGCAGTTCTTC.

The J gene is TRBJ2-5, the V gene TRBV10-3, with 14 bases aligning to TRBD2. Germline values: CDR1 ENHRY, CDR2 SYGVKD. Unmatched junction bases numbered 1, after V lost 6 bases and J lost 1 base. The CDR3 loop spans 15 amino acids. The DNA of the CDR3 is TGTGCCATCAGGGGGACTAGCGGGGGCCAAGAGACCCAGTACTTC. Translation: CAIRGTSGGQETQYF.

This chain links TRBV4-1 with TRBJ2-2; TRBD2 is a possible D gene (5 bases). The germline V gene encodes CDR1 MGHRA and CDR2 YSYEKL. V was clipped by 4 bases and J by 11 bases, with 26 bases between them. This CDR3 is built from 17 residues. CDR3 sequence: CASSPGFFGLRKIELFF. CDR3 coding DNA: TGCGCCAGCAGCCCCGGGTTCTTCGGACTCCGGAAAATTGAGCTGTTTTTT.

The J gene is TRBJ1-2, the V gene TRBV7-9; a weak D match, TRBD1 (5 bases). This CDR3 region has 12 residues. The V and J ends lost 4 bases and 5 bases respectively, with 8 bases between them. Germline V gene data show CDR1 as SEHNR and CDR2 as FQNEAQ (reference sequence). The CDR3 loop is CASSYDRYGYTF. In DNA form, the CDR3 reads TGTGCCAGCAGCTACGACAGATATGGCTACACCTTC. The variable domain in full, with the rest retrieved from reference TRBV7-9 and TRBJ1-2, is DTGVSQNPRHKITKRGQNVTFRCDPISEHNRLYWYRQTLGQGPEFLTYFQNEAQLEKSRLLSDRFSAERPKGSFSTLEIQRTEQGDSAMYLCASSYDRYGYTFGSGTRLTVV.

The rearrangement joins TRBV5-1 to TRBJ1-1, with 10 bases fitting TRBD1. There are 15 residues in the CDR3. Looked up from germline, CDR1 is SGHRS and CDR2 is YFSETQ. V dropped 4 bases and J dropped 1; count of bases not matched to a gene: 4. The CDR3 reads CASSQWDRGNTEAFF. The CDR3 region has the DNA TGCGCCAGCAGCCAATGGGACAGGGGGAACACTGAAGCTTTCTTT.

The V gene is TRBV18, the J gene TRBJ1-1; tentative D call: TRBD1 (5 bases). Germline CDR1 KGHSH, CDR2 LQKENI. The ends were cut back, 2 bases at V and 11 bases at J, with 15 bases in the middle. There are 13 residues in the CDR3. CDR3 DNA sequence: TGTGCCAGCTCACCAGGGAAGCGGGGGGAGGCTTTCTTT. Amino acid sequence: CASSPGKRGEAFF.

Written as DNA, the CDR3 is TGTGCCAGCGGCACAGGGGGTCAATCTGAAGCTTTCTTT. As protein: CASGTGGQSEAFF. The chain employs TRBV7-9 and TRBJ1-1; TRBD1 matches 8 bases. Germline trimming cut 8 bases from V and 6 bases from J; bases unmatched to any gene: 8. CDR3 size: 13 residues. Germline V CDR1 and CDR2: SEHNR, FQNEAQ (reference sequence). Combining the CDR3 with reference TRBV7-9 and TRBJ1-1 gives the whole variable domain DTGVSQNPRHKITKRGQNVTFRCDPISEHNRLYWYRQTLGQGPEFLTYFQNEAQLEKSRLLSDRFSAERPKGSFSTLEIQRTEQGDSAMYLCASGTGGQSEAFFGQGTRLTVV.

The chain is built from TRBV4-1 and TRBJ2-7, with a tentative D call TRBD2 (6 bases). The germline V gene has CDR1 MGHRA and CDR2 YSYEKL. The V end lost 0 bases, the J end lost 3 bases, and 12 bases lay between the germline ends. The length of the CDR3 is 15 residues. The CDR3 reads CASSQELRGIYEQYF. CDR3 DNA: TGCGCCAGCAGCCAAGAGCTACGGGGGATCTACGAGCAGTACTTC.

This chain joins TRBV27 and TRBJ1-4; 9 positions match TRBD1. The V segment lost 4 bases and the J segment 7 bases; nucleotides outside the gene matches: 7. This CDR3 is built from 15 residues. CDR1 is MNHEY and CDR2 is SMNVEV in the germline V gene (reference sequence). This CDR3 is CASSYTGTGIEKLFF. CDR3 coding DNA: TGTGCCAGCAGTTATACCGGGACAGGGATTGAAAAACTGTTTTTT.

The chain joins TRBV25-1 to TRBJ2-7; 9 bases are a match to TRBD1. Germline CDR1 reads MGHDK; CDR2 reads SYGVNS. This CDR3 region has 15 residues. V was clipped by 1 base and J by 6 bases; unmatched bases: 7. The CDR3 bases are TGTGCCAGCAGTGAATGGGACAGGGAGTTTGGCGAGCAGTACTTC. Its protein product is CASSEWDREFGEQYF.

The chain uses TRBV6-5 and TRBJ2-1, with D tentatively TRBD2 (5 bases). The CDR3 extends over 13 amino acids. With 6 bases removed from V and 5 bases from J, the gap between germline ends came to 11 bases. CDR1 and CDR2 from the germline V gene are MNHEY and SVGAGI. The CDR3 is CASRRVADNEQFF. CDR3 sequence (DNA): TGTGCCAGCAGGAGGGTGGCTGACAATGAGCAGTTCTTC.

A word on this clone: Different DNA sequences within this sample yield the same CDR3. This chain joins TRBV5-6 and TRBJ2-7; 7 bases line up with TRBD1. CDR3 length: 14 amino acids. J lost 3 bases, V lost 0 bases, and 3 bases had no gene match. Germline CDR1 SGHDT, CDR2 YYEEEE. For the CDR3, the DNA is TGTGCCAGCAGCTTGGGGTCAGGGGGCTACGAGCAGTACTTC. Protein product: CASSLGSGGYEQYF.

This clone was seen only a few times. CDR3 in amino acids: CASSYNRGGGYTF. The CDR3 region has the DNA TGTGCCAGCAGCTATAACAGGGGCGGTGGCTACACCTTC. The V call is TRBV5-4, the J call TRBJ1-2; TRBD1 agrees at 7 bases. Germline lookup yields CDR1 SGHNT and CDR2 YYREEE (reference sequence). There are 13 residues in the CDR3. The junction had 6 bases not matched to a gene; V was cut back by 3 bases and J by 7 bases.

V is TRBV5-1 and J is TRBJ1-6; 9 nucleotides match TRBD1. The ends lost 2 bases at V and 9 bases at J; junction bases unmatched: 12. The CDR3 totals 17 residues. Germline V gives CDR1 SGHRS, CDR2 YFSETQ. This CDR3 is CASSFGPTGQGFSPLHF. CDR3 coding DNA: TGCGCCAGCAGCTTTGGGCCCACGGGACAGGGTTTTTCACCCCTCCACTTT. The full variable domain, its missing parts supplied by reference TRBV5-1 and TRBJ1-6, is KAGVTQTPRYLIKTRGQQVTLSCSPISGHRSVSWYQQTPGQGLQFLFEYFSETQRNKGNFPGRFSGRQFSNSRSEMNVSTLELGDSALYLCASSFGPTGQGFSPLHFGNGTRLTVT.